These 13 T cell receptor beta chains were all obtained from the same sample, sequenced in a study of CD4+ T cells in melanoma. The protocol was immunoSEQ multiplex PCR, while the TCRdb copy is restricted to in-frame clones and leaves out a portion. The repertoire holds roughly 110,000 clones, with 80% to 95% as singletons. Material: peripheral blood. These receptors originate from a human donor with melanoma.

The chain carries TRBV7-9 and TRBJ2-3; 8 bases map to TRBD2. Germline-derived CDR1 and CDR2 are SEHNR and FQNEAQ (reference sequence). The CDR3 covers 19 residues. The trim removed 5 bases at V and 0 bases at J, leaving 16 bases unmatched. The CDR3 nucleotides are TGTGCCAGCAGCACCCAAAAAGTAGCGGGGATAACTAGCACAGATACGCAGTATTTT. It codes for CASSTQKVAGITSTDTQYF.

The chain has TRBV27 and TRBJ1-5, with D perhaps matching TRBD1 (6 bases). With 5 bases removed from V and 6 bases from J, the gap between germline ends came to 11 bases. This CDR3 is 13 amino acids long. The germline V gene has CDR1 MNHEY and CDR2 SMNVEV (reference sequence). The CDR3 loop is CASSGSGAQPQHF. CDR3 in DNA: TGTGCCAGCAGTGGGTCAGGGGCTCAGCCCCAGCATTTT.

This chain joins TRBV19 and TRBJ2-5, with 9 bases lining up with TRBD1. The CDR3 length is 15 residues. J gave up 5 bases and V 3 bases, and 7 bases lay outside the gene matches. Germline-derived CDR1 and CDR2 are LNHDA and SQIVND (reference sequence). The CDR3 sequence: CASSIQDRGGETQYF. In nucleotides, the CDR3 is TGTGCCAGTAGTATCCAGGACAGGGGTGGGGAGACCCAGTACTTC.

The chain recombines TRBV7-8 with TRBJ2-4; TRBD1 matches at 8 bases. This CDR3 region has 15 residues. Germline trimming cut 0 bases from V and 2 bases from J; bases unmatched to any gene: 0. Per the germline V gene, CDR1 is SGHVS and CDR2 is FQNEAQ. The CDR3 region is CASSLARGPKNIQYF. The CDR3 DNA reads TGTGCCAGCAGCTTAGCCAGGGGGCCCAAAAACATTCAGTACTTC.

This clone was detected only once. This rearrangement joins TRBV11-3 to TRBJ2-3, with a tentative D call TRBD2 (6 bases). Germline V CDR1 and CDR2: SGHNT, YENEEA. V dropped 2 bases and J dropped 4 bases, with 10 bases sitting between them. CDR3 length: 14 residues. The CDR3 sequence: CASSLTRESDTQYF. The CDR3 nucleotides are TGTGCCAGCAGCTTAACACGGGAGTCAGATACGCAGTATTTT. Full variable domain (remainder filled in from reference TRBV11-3 and TRBJ2-3): EAGVVQSPRYKIIEKKQPVAFWCNPISGHNTLYWYLQNLGQGPELLIRYENEEAVDDSQLPKDRFSAERLKGVDSTLKIQPAELGDSAVYLCASSLTRESDTQYFGPGTRLTVL.

The V call is TRBV28, the J call TRBJ1-5; D ambiguous. The CDR3 is 10 amino acids. The germline V gene encodes CDR1 MDHEN and CDR2 SYDVKM. Trimming stripped 4 bases from V and 7 bases from J, with 2 bases between. As DNA, the CDR3 is TGTGCCAGCAGTTGGCAGCCCCAGCATTTT. Translating gives CASSWQPQHF.

The chain is built from TRBV27 and TRBJ2-3; the match to TRBD1 covers 9 bases. V lost 6 bases and J lost 4; bases outside the gene matches: 11. Per germline, CDR1 MNHEY and CDR2 SMNVEV (reference sequence). CDR3 length: 16 amino acids. The CDR3 nucleotides are TGTGCCAGCAGACACGACAGGGGGGTCCGGGCAGATACGCAGTATTTT. Encoded protein: CASRHDRGVRADTQYF.

This clone was recorded a few times. CDR3 region: CASSRTGGASYEQYF. The CDR3 DNA is TGTGCCAGCAGCCGAACAGGGGGCGCCTCCTACGAGCAGTACTTC. The genes are TRBV7-9 and TRBJ2-7, with 9 bases aligning to TRBD1. Trimming took 5 bases from V and 0 from J; bases not matched to a gene: 5. In germline, CDR1 is SEHNR, CDR2 FQNEAQ (reference sequence). The CDR3 extends over 15 amino acids.

The chain is built from TRBV6-5 and TRBJ2-2, with TRBD2 matching 12 bases. CDR1 and CDR2 (germline): MNHEY, SVGAGI. The CDR3 spans 16 residues. The trim removed 2 bases at V and 6 bases at J, leaving 4 bases unmatched. In DNA, the CDR3 is TGTGCCAGCAGTTACGGACTAGCGGGGCTGGCCGGGGAGCTGTTTTTT. It translates to CASSYGLAGLAGELFF.

The gene calls are TRBV29-1 and TRBJ2-3; 8 nucleotides match TRBD1. This CDR3 region has 17 residues. The V segment lost 4 bases and the J segment 4 bases; nucleotides outside the gene matches: 16. Germline CDR1 and CDR2: SQVTM and ANQGSEA. CDR3 DNA sequence: TGCAGCGTTGCTTCAGGGGGCGGAGTATTTTTGGCAGATACGCAGTATTTT. It is translated as CSVASGGGVFLADTQYF.

This chain connects TRBV28 to TRBJ1-4; D call uncertain. Germline V gives CDR1 MDHEN, CDR2 SYDVKM. There are 14 residues in the CDR3. Trimming stripped 5 bases from V and 7 bases from J, with 14 bases between. The CDR3 DNA reads as TGTGCCAGCAGTCCCAGCCTAGGAGGTGAAAAACTGTTTTTT. Amino acid sequence: CASSPSLGGEKLFF.

This chain uses TRBV6-1 with TRBJ2-7, with 8 bases matching TRBD1. The V gene end was trimmed by 5 bases and the J gene end by 2 bases; junction bases not matched to a gene: 8. CDR3 size: 15 residues. CDR1 and CDR2 (germline): MNHNS, SASEGT. CDR3 nucleotide sequence: TGTGCCAGCAGTTCAGCCGGGACAGGAGCCTACGAGCAGTACTTC. Encoded protein: CASSSAGTGAYEQYF.

This clone was counted a few times. The chain carries TRBV4-2 and TRBJ2-5, with 13 nucleotides matching TRBD2. Germline V lookup: CDR1 LGHNA, CDR2 YNFKEQ. The CDR3 has 16 amino acids. J gave up 4 bases and V 0 bases, and 2 bases lay outside the gene matches. The CDR3 loop reads CASSQELAGGVETQYF. The CDR3 DNA follows: TGTGCCAGCAGCCAAGAACTAGCGGGGGGGGTAGAGACCCAGTACTTC.